The 10 T cell receptor beta chains below were found in one sample sequenced in a study of blood T cells in healthy people across ages. Through a sample-barcoded 5' primer and a J-beta primer mix, a second PCR was run for roughly 6 to 12 cycles. TCRdb reprocessed the 5' RACE reads with MiXCR, giving one entry per CDR3 protein. The sample includes just over 1 million distinct CDR3 sequences, 40% to 55% seen only once; the top ten take over 15%. The sample was blood. All receptors derive from a woman aged 55-75 years in good health.

The V call is TRBV4-2, the J call TRBJ1-5; no clear D. The CDR3 contains 14 residues. V gave up 1 base and J gave up 4 bases, with 8 bases separating them. Germline CDR1 is LGHNA and CDR2 is YNFKEQ. The CDR3 region is CASSQVGWNQPQHF. In DNA, the CDR3 is TGTGCCAGCAGCCAAGTGGGGTGGAATCAGCCCCAGCATTTT.

The chain is built from TRBV4-1 and TRBJ2-7; 8 bases agree with TRBD2. Germline V lookup: CDR1 MGHRA, CDR2 YSYEKL. The CDR3 has 16 amino acids. Losses at the gene ends were 0 bases for V and 5 bases for J; bases not matched to a gene: 9. The CDR3 region is CASSQEGGRTSHEQYF. For the CDR3, the DNA is TGCGCCAGCAGCCAAGAAGGCGGGAGGACTAGCCACGAGCAGTACTTC.

This chain joins TRBV27 and TRBJ2-5; D possibly corresponds to TRBD2 (6 bases). The ends were cut back, 3 bases at V and 11 bases at J, with 19 bases in the middle. Germline V gives CDR1 MNHEY, CDR2 SMNVEV (reference sequence). This CDR3 comprises 14 residues. The CDR3 loop is CASSFRESYNEQYF. The CDR3 DNA follows: TGTGCCAGCAGTTTCCGGGAGTCCTACAATGAGCAGTACTTC.

The V gene is TRBV19, the J gene TRBJ2-1; 14 bases line up with TRBD2. Germline values: CDR1 LNHDA, CDR2 SQIVND (reference sequence). The junction had 5 bases not matched to a gene; V was cut back by 9 bases and J by 4 bases. The CDR3 has 15 residues. CDR3 region: CASTGLAGGYNEQFF. DNA for the CDR3: TGTGCCAGCACCGGACTAGCGGGAGGTTACAATGAGCAGTTCTTC.

The J gene is TRBJ2-3, the V gene TRBV10-3; D call uncertain. CDR1 and CDR2 from the germline V gene are ENHRY and SYGVKD. Between the trimmed V and J ends, which lost 4 bases and 6 bases, there was a span of 14 bases. The CDR3 spans 14 residues. For the CDR3, the DNA is TGTGCCATCAGTGGACGAGACGGGTCGGATACGCAGTATTTT. It translates to CAISGRDGSDTQYF.

The V gene is TRBV20-1, the J gene TRBJ2-1; TRBD2 matches 10 bases. The CDR3 is made up of 16 amino acids. In germline, CDR1 is DFQATT, CDR2 SNEGSKA (reference sequence). The V segment lost 0 bases and the J segment 2 bases; nucleotides outside the gene matches: 4. DNA for the CDR3: TGCAGTGCTAGAGATTGGAGCGGGAGGGCCTACAATGAGCAGTTCTTC. Its protein product is CSARDWSGRAYNEQFF.

This clonotype was seen a handful of times. The chain is built from TRBV7-9 and TRBJ2-5, with a possible D match to TRBD1 (6 bases). This CDR3 is built from 14 residues. The germline V gene encodes CDR1 SEHNR and CDR2 FQNEAQ (reference sequence). V dropped 3 bases and J dropped 2 bases, with 10 bases sitting between them. CDR3 DNA: TGTGCCAGCAGCTTCCCGGACAGACAAGAGACCCAGTACTTC. Its protein is CASSFPDRQETQYF.

This chain links TRBV6-1 with TRBJ2-5; TRBD1 matches at 8 bases. Judging by the DNA end, TRBJ2-7 fits better; the J call may be wrong. This CDR3 is 15 amino acids long. The germline gives CDR1 MNHNS, CDR2 SASEGT. Written as DNA, the CDR3 is TGTGCCAGCAGTGAAGGAGACAGGGGACCGTACGAGCAGTACTTC. Amino acids: CASSEGDRGPYEQYF.

The chain carries TRBV7-2 and TRBJ2-4; D is undetermined. Germline V gene sequence: CDR1 SGHTA, CDR2 FQGNSA. V lost 4 bases and J 7 bases, leaving 14 bases between the germline ends. CDR3 size: 14 residues. CDR3 nucleotide sequence: TGTGCCAGCAGCTCCGACCTTCGGAGCAACATTCAGTACTTC. Amino acid sequence: CASSSDLRSNIQYF. The variable domain in full, with the rest retrieved from reference TRBV7-2 and TRBJ2-4, is GAGVSQSPSNKVTEKGKDVELRCDPISGHTALYWYRQSLGQGLEFLIYFQGNSAPDKSGLPSDRFSAERTGGSVSTLTIQRTQQEDSAVYLCASSSDLRSNIQYFGAGTRLSVL.

The rearrangement joins TRBV28 to TRBJ2-4; 10 bases line up with TRBD2. The DNA end is a closer match to TRBJ2-7, so the J assignment may be wrong. This CDR3 is 17 amino acids long. Germline CDR1 MDHEN, CDR2 SYDVKM. CDR3 coding DNA: TGTGCCAGCAGTTTATCACCTAGCGGGAGAGTTCCCCACGAGCAGTACTTC. Protein product: CASSLSPSGRVPHEQYF.